Presented here are 10 T cell receptor beta chains from one specimen sequenced in a study of tumor-infiltrating lymphocytes in primary liver carcinoma. Investigators took RNA and DNA out together from roughly 21-30 mg of unsorted bulk tissue. With a constant-region primer, TCR beta cDNA was made from 450 to 650 ng of total RNA. Slightly modified ARM-PCR, run as three nested multiplex PCR rounds, produced the TCR beta libraries. TRBV1-TRBV30 forward primers paired with a C-beta reverse primer drove the first two PCR rounds, 10 cycles each. Each CDR3 protein gets one entry after TCRdb re-called the multiplex PCR reads with MiXCR. Found here are around 20,000 distinct CDR3 sequences, under 85% of them singletons; the top ten hold about 40%. The sample was liver tumor tissue from sampling region 4. Subset defined: tumor region T4, right-lateral pole. The origin of the receptors is a woman in her 30s with primary liver carcinoma and hepatitis B virus infection.

On this clonotype: This likely comes from a read error, as the CDR3 has no conserved phenylalanine or tryptophan at its end. The chain employs TRBV12-3 or TRBV12-4 and TRBJ2-7; perhaps D is TRBD1 or TRBD2 (6 bases each). The CDR3 is 15 amino acids. V lost 3 bases and J lost 5, with 17 bases in between. In DNA form, the CDR3 reads TGTGCCAGCAGTTTTCGGGGGCAGTGTAATCACGAGCAGTACCTC. Translating it yields CASSFRGQCNHEQYL.

Concerning this clonotype itself: Compared with germline, one end of the junction differs, possibly owing to a read error. This chain connects TRBV7-9 to TRBJ2-1; 11 nucleotides agree with TRBD2. The CDR3 runs 16 residues. CDR1 and CDR2 from the germline V gene are SEHNR and FQNEAQ (reference sequence). Here the CDR3 DNA reads TGTGCCAGCAGCCTAGGGACTAGCGGAGCTAGGAATGAGCAGTTATTC. This sequence encodes CASSLGTSGARNEQLF. The full variable domain, rest sourced from reference TRBV7-9 and TRBJ2-1, is DTGVSQNPRHKITKRGQNVTFRCDPISEHNRLYWYRQTLGQGPEFLTYFQNEAQLEKSRLLSDRFSAERPKGSFSTLEIQRTEQGDSAMYLCASSLGTSGARNEQLFGPGTRLTVL.

This clonotype appeared a few times. The chain employs TRBV11-2 and TRBJ1-1, with a possible D match to TRBD1 (6 bases). Germline CDR1 SGHAT, CDR2 FQNNGV. The CDR3 is 13 residues long. Trimming removed 3 bases from V and 1 base from J, with 6 bases in between. The CDR3: CASSLGQNTEAFF. The CDR3 DNA follows: TGTGCCAGCAGCTTGGGACAGAACACTGAAGCTTTCTTT.

In the case of this clonotype: One junction end disagrees with the germline gene, perhaps due to a read error. The V call is TRBV10-3, the J call TRBJ2-5; D ambiguous. CDR1 and CDR2 from the germline V gene are ENHRY and SYGVKD. The CDR3 sequence is 15 residues long. CDR3: CAISEPATRQETQYF. The CDR3 DNA follows: TGTGCCATTAGTGAGCCGGCTACCAGACAAGAGACCCAGTATTTC.

This chain connects TRBV28 to TRBJ1-1; D unresolved. The CDR3 runs 13 residues. The germline gives CDR1 MDHEN, CDR2 SYDVKM. Trimming removed 7 bases from V and 10 bases from J, with 19 bases in between. CDR3 sequence: CASNLNTAIGAFF. DNA of the CDR3: TGTGCCAGCAATTTGAATACCGCCATTGGAGCTTTCTTT.

A note on this clonotype: The junction and the germline gene differ at one end; a read error may be behind it. The chain joins TRBV6-6 to TRBJ2-4; D gene ambiguous. CDR3 length equals 12 residues. Germline V gene lookup returns CDR1 MNHNY and CDR2 SVGAGI (reference sequence). CDR3 protein: CVSSPFKGIQYF. The DNA of the CDR3 is TGTGTCAGCAGCCCCTTCAAAGGCATTCAGTACTTC.

The chain uses TRBV11-2 and TRBJ2-1, with TRBD1 identical over 8 bases. The CDR3 consists of 15 residues. Per the germline V gene, CDR1 is SGHAT and CDR2 is FQNNGV. V was clipped by 4 bases and J by 7 bases; unmatched bases: 9. This CDR3 is CASSYVGQGENEQFF. Here the CDR3 DNA reads TGTGCCAGCAGCTATGTAGGACAGGGAGAAAATGAGCAGTTCTTC.

The V gene is TRBV11-1, the J gene TRBJ2-7; D is unresolved. V lost 1 base and J lost 11, with 18 bases in between. Germline V CDR1 and CDR2: SGHAT, FQDESV (reference sequence). The CDR3 contains 14 residues. The CDR3 bases are TGTGCCAGCAGCTTAGTTACTGGGATCTACAAGAAGTACTTC. Translating gives CASSLVTGIYKKYF.

At least ten counts were recorded for this clonotype. A much larger clone lies one base from this, so it may be a read error. J is TRBJ2-3 and V is TRBV5-1, with 7 bases lining up with TRBD2. Germline CDR1 and CDR2: SGHRS and YFSETQ. This CDR3 has 15 amino acids. V trimming: 4 bases; J trimming: 6 bases; junction bases outside the gene matches: 11. The CDR3 region has the DNA TGCGCCAGCAGCAAAGCCTGGCGGGAGTACGATACGCAGTATTTT. Translating it yields CASSKAWREYDTQYF.

The V call is TRBV7-2, the J call TRBJ1-1; a possible D gene is TRBD1 (6 bases). CDR1 SGHTA and CDR2 FQGNSA come from the germline V gene. This CDR3 is 13 amino acids long. V lost 3 bases to trimming and J lost 2 bases, with 7 bases between them. CDR3 sequence reads: CASSLDSNTEAFF. CDR3 bases: TGTGCCAGCAGCTTGGACAGTAACACTGAAGCTTTCTTT.